This T cell receptor beta chain came from a study of cytotoxic CD8 clonotypes in ibrutinib-treated CLL (dated by TCRdb to the early 2020s). With respect to the entire study: The cohort was composed of approximately 11 relapsed/refractory and roughly 14 treatment-naive patients; IGHV unmutated status was identified in roughly 18 patients. Cryopreserved peripheral blood mononuclear cells were obtained prior to treatment, at the time of response, and at either disease progression or sustained remission. Longitudinal samples were obtainable from about 30% of the roughly 90 participants in the trial. Partial responses were observed in roughly 25 patients and complete responses in 2; after a median follow-up of 68 months, remission was maintained in approximately 14 patients and progression was observed in approximately twelve. Patients were still on ibrutinib when every remission and progressive disease sample was collected. An average of approximately 260,000 productive templates and some 99,000 productive rearrangements was obtained per sample. Response samples were obtained after a median of 12 months of treatment, with a range of roughly 6 to 40 months. General conclusions and limits of the study: Public clonotypes were rare and either contracted or stayed stable during treatment, and the rise in clonality at ibrutinib response reflected the expansion of private clonotypes. Clonality rose at ibrutinib response, remained stable during sustained remission, and dropped back toward baseline at progression. Sustained-remission and progressing patients did not have matched sampling times, and lymph node repertoires were not examined. At baseline, clonality was higher than in age-matched healthy donors and showed a strong correlation with circulating CD8+ T-cell counts.

Explained via the paper, the time point label denotes: eleven to twelve months on ibrutinib. For TCR beta library preparation, roughly 1.8 micrograms of genomic DNA was extracted from cryopreserved PBMCs. Longitudinal blood samples from CLL patients on ibrutinib monotherapy underwent high-throughput TCR beta sequencing. The patients were enrolled in a single-center, open-label phase 2 trial of ibrutinib monotherapy. About this clone: It has no known antigen specificity. No quality values exist for individual bases; no much larger clone is one base distant.

CDR1 and CDR2 (MNHEY, SMNVEV) derive from the germline V gene (reference sequence). The CDR3 numbers 18 residues from cysteine through phenylalanine. Solely the CDR3 DNA is kept, with 54 bases framed from the first base. V is reduced by 6 bases and J by 2 bases, leaving a spacing of 24 bases between them. Each clonotype received, on average, 10x coverage in deep resolution sequencing performed on a MiSeq, where the target depth lay between 1 in 1 million and 1 in 200,000 T cells. The immunoSEQ hsTCRB Kit was used to generate TCR beta libraries. On the study's bioinformatics: The data were analyzed with ImmunoSEQ Analyzer and ImmunoSEQ Data Assistant, and V, D and J gene assignments followed IMGT definitions. Clonality, which ranges from 0 to 1, was calculated by subtracting the normalized Shannon entropy of productive rearrangement frequencies from one. Only overrepresented clonotypes making up at least 0.05% of the repertoire of each patient were included in the public clonotype analysis. More than ten age-matched healthy donor repertoires from immuneACCESS were used as controls for clonality. TCRdb provides this immuneACCESS table in a form limited to in-frame rearrangements. Some clones are lacking; in checked studies, under half of them reflect an unresolved V gene, and why the rest are absent is not known. Clone size and V and J calls were adopted from that table, with D and trimming inferred from the DNA. The sample yields about 45,000 clones; 60% to 80% were counted once. The ten biggest clones cover 9.5% to 15% of the sample.

The sample here was PBMCs, taken after 12 months of ibrutinib treatment. In this chain, TRBV27 is recombined with TRBJ2-3; the D gene is perhaps TRBD1, from 6 matching bases. The clonotype originates from a human donor with chronic lymphocytic leukemia. The CDR3: CASSQRTSRGYPTDTQYF. The DNA is TGTGCCAGCAGCCAACGGACTTCCAGGGGATACCCCACAGATACGCAGTATTTT.